This T cell receptor (beta chain) is from a study of cytomegalovirus exposure and HLA in healthy donors. PCR employed 60 Vbeta and 13 Jbeta primers. The table came from immunoSEQ multiplex PCR; TCRdb's copy has only in-frame clones and leaves some out. Here the sample table reports approximately 100,000 clones. This CDR3 contains 15 residues. V was clipped by 2 bases and J by 8 bases, with 16 bases between them. Germline values: CDR1 KGHSH, CDR2 LQKENI. Overall study findings and caveats: Looking again later, the authors saw that most CMV-associated TCR beta chains seemed HLA-restricted. Sequencing depth across donors, presence/absence analyses assumed, was roughly uniform. Later examination showed HLA-associated TCR beta chains had greater clonal expansion than equally common others. Some V segments (TRBV6-2 and TRBV6-3 among them) were excluded as indistinguishable.

Points on this clone: What it binds is unknown.

Sequenced sample: PBMCs. The genes are TRBV18 and TRBJ2-1; the D gene is possibly TRBD2 (6 bases). The TCR comes from a man aged 45-65 years in good health and CMV-seronegative. CDR3 amino acids: CASSPSAGYSDEQFF. In nucleotides, the CDR3 is TGTGCCAGCTCACCAAGTGCGGGATACAGCGATGAGCAGTTCTTC.